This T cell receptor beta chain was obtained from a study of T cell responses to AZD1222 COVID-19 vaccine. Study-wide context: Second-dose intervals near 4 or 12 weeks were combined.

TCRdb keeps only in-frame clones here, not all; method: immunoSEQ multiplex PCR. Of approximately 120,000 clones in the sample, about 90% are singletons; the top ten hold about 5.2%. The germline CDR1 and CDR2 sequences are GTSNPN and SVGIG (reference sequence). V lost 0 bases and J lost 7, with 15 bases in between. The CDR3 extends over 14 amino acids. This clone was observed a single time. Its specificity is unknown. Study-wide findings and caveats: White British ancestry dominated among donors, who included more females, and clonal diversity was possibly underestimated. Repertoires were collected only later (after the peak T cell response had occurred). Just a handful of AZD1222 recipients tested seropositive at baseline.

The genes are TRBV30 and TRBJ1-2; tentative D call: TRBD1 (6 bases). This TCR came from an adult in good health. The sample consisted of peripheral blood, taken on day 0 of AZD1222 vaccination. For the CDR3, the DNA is TGTGCCTGGAGTGTACCAGGGGCTTCGCTTGGCTACACCTTC. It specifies CAWSVPGASLGYTF.